The next 22 T cell receptor beta chains were all read from a single sample in a study of regulatory T cells in long-lasting Graves disease. Researchers made TCR beta libraries by using iRepertoire HTBI primers and running Arm-PCR on CDR3 regions. TCRdb itself ran the multiplex PCR reads through MiXCR, one entry per CDR3 protein. Of approximately 400,000 distinct CDR3 sequences in the sample, roughly 25% were seen once. Time point given: persistent/refractory GD, antithyroid drugs over 5 years with positive TRAb. From RNA extracted from PBMCs, the TCR library was made. The starting material was peripheral blood mononuclear cells (PBMCs), obtained when the disease was refractory, from a patient treated with antithyroid drugs. The source of these receptors is a woman in her 40s with Graves disease.

This clonotype has ten or more counts. The rearrangement uses TRBV6-1 and TRBJ1-1; tentative D call: TRBD1 (6 bases). CDR1 MNHNS and CDR2 SASEGT come from the germline V gene. Trimming pared 3 bases from V and 5 bases from J, leaving 19 bases between. The CDR3 runs 16 residues. The CDR3 region has the DNA TGTGCCAGCAGTGATAATTGGACAGCCCGGGGAACTGAAGCTTTCTTT. Translated: CASSDNWTARGTEAFF.

This clonotype was observed at least ten times. The CDR3 nucleotides read TGTGCCAGCAAAGGAACTAGCGGAACCCGAAAAGAGACCCAGTACTTC. Protein product: CASKGTSGTRKETQYF. J is TRBJ2-5 and V is TRBV2; 8 nucleotides align to TRBD2. J gave up 3 bases and V 7 bases, and 13 bases lay outside the gene matches. CDR1 and CDR2 from the germline V gene are SNHLY and FYNNEI. CDR3 length equals 16 residues.

This clonotype was seen a few times. The rearrangement links TRBV5-4 to TRBJ2-2, with 9 positions matching TRBD2. The germline CDR1 and CDR2 sequences are SGHNT and YYREEE (reference sequence). V trimming: 6 bases; J trimming: 1 base; junction bases outside the gene matches: 7. CDR3 length: 16 residues. The CDR3 loop reads CASNKDSGRNTGELFF. The CDR3 nucleotides read TGTGCCAGCAACAAAGATAGCGGGAGGAACACCGGGGAGCTGTTTTTT. The full variable domain, completed using reference TRBV5-4 and TRBJ2-2, is ETGVTQSPTHLIKTRGQQVTLRCSSQSGHNTVSWYQQALGQGPQFIFQYYREEENGRGNFPPRFSGLQFPNYSSELNVNALELDDSALYLCASNKDSGRNTGELFFGEGSRLTVL.

At least ten counts were recorded for this clonotype. The V and J genes are TRBV20-1 and TRBJ2-7; D gene ambiguous. Germline values: CDR1 DFQATT, CDR2 SNEGSKA (reference sequence). This CDR3 is built from 12 residues. The CDR3 coding sequence is TGCAGCGCAAGAGCGATTACCTACGAGCAGTACTTC. Translating gives CSARAITYEQYF.

With regard to this clonotype: A much larger clone differs from this one at a single base, so this may be a read error. The chain uses TRBV12-3 or TRBV12-4 and TRBJ2-5; D is undetermined. V shed 3 bases and J shed 7 bases, with 9 bases lying between them. The CDR3 is made up of 12 amino acids. The CDR3 DNA reads as TGTGCCAGCAGTTTTAGCAGCCTGACCCAGTACTTC. This encodes CASSFSSLTQYF.

This clonotype was counted a few times. This rearrangement joins TRBV9 to TRBJ1-4, with 9 bases matching TRBD1. The junction had 8 bases not matched to a gene; V was cut back by 4 bases and J by 4 bases. Germline values: CDR1 SGDLS, CDR2 YYNGEE. The length of the CDR3 is 16 residues. CDR3 in amino acids: CASSMGQGVSNEKLFF. The CDR3 DNA follows: TGTGCCAGCAGCATGGGACAGGGAGTGAGTAATGAAAAACTGTTTTTT.

This clonotype has a handful of counts. The chain employs TRBV5-8 and TRBJ1-1, with D hard to call. Germline values: CDR1 SGHTS, CDR2 YDEGEE. This CDR3 is 11 amino acids long. Trimming cost V 0 bases and J 8 bases, with 5 bases left between them. The CDR3 is CASSLAWEAFF. In DNA, the CDR3 is TGTGCCAGCAGCTTGGCCTGGGAAGCTTTCTTT.

This clonotype occurred a few times. The chain uses TRBV14 and TRBJ2-7; D remains unclear. Germline CDR1 is SGHDN and CDR2 is FVKESK. Trimming took 4 bases from V and 4 from J, leaving 11 bases between them. The CDR3 length is 13 residues. The CDR3 coding sequence is TGTGCCAGCAGCCGGGCAAACCTTTACGAGCAGTACTTC. Protein sequence: CASSRANLYEQYF.

The genes are TRBV27 and TRBJ2-7; TRBD2 matches 9 bases. Trimming cost V 6 bases and J 2 bases; bases outside gene matches: 17. Germline V CDR1 and CDR2: MNHEY, SMNVEV (reference sequence). The CDR3 has 18 residues. DNA for the CDR3: TGTGCCAGCAGATCCCCTTTTTTTTTAGCGGGAGAACCCTACGAGCAGTACTTC. Translated, it gives CASRSPFFLAGEPYEQYF.

The CDR3 sequence is CASSLLQAAGNTIYF. CDR3 DNA sequence: TGTGCCAGCAGTTTATTACAGGCGGCTGGAAACACCATATATTTT. The V call is TRBV28, the J call TRBJ1-3; D possibly corresponds to TRBD1 (5 bases). Germline-derived CDR1 and CDR2 are MDHEN and SYDVKM. Trimming cost V 1 base and J 2 bases, with 9 bases left between them. The CDR3 totals 15 residues.

The chain recombines TRBV29-1 with TRBJ2-7, with TRBD2 matching over 9 bases. Trimming at V came to 1 base and at J to 3 bases, leaving 13 bases not matched to a gene. CDR3 length: 17 residues. Germline CDR1 reads SQVTM; CDR2 reads ANQGSEA. CDR3 DNA sequence: TGCAGCGTTGAAGGACTAGCGGCCATGGGGAACTACTACGAGCAGTACTTC. Translation: CSVEGLAAMGNYYEQYF.

Many counts were recorded for this clonotype. The DNA of the CDR3 is TGTGCCAGCAGCGGGACAGGGGGCGTCGAAGGCGGCTACACCTTC. Encoded protein: CASSGTGGVEGGYTF. The chain couples TRBV28 to TRBJ1-2, with 12 positions matching TRBD1. The germline V gene encodes CDR1 MDHEN and CDR2 SYDVKM. The V gene end was trimmed by 6 bases and the J gene end by 8 bases; junction bases not matched to a gene: 10. The CDR3 loop spans 15 amino acids.

J is TRBJ1-1 and V is TRBV4-1; D ambiguous. This CDR3 region has 13 residues. V was clipped by 1 base and J by 3 bases, with 6 bases between them. The germline gives CDR1 MGHRA, CDR2 YSYEKL. CDR3 sequence (DNA): TGCGCCAGCAGCCAAGTTGGTTACACTGAAGCTTTCTTT. Its translation is CASSQVGYTEAFF.

The V gene is TRBV20-1, the J gene TRBJ2-6; D possibly matches TRBD1 or TRBD2 (5 bases each). The CDR3 runs 17 residues. The germline V gene has CDR1 DFQATT and CDR2 SNEGSKA (reference sequence). Trimming removed 6 bases at V and 0 bases at J, with 18 bases between. The CDR3 DNA sequence: TGCAGTGCGCTACAAGGGACGTACATCTCTGGGGCCAACGTCCTGACTTTC. This translates into CSALQGTYISGANVLTF.

The CDR3 reads CASSLKQGQKGEQFF. The CDR3 coding sequence is TGTGCCAGCAGCTTGAAACAGGGGCAAAAGGGTGAGCAGTTCTTC. The chain has TRBV5-5 and TRBJ2-1; 7 nucleotides agree with TRBD1. This CDR3 is 15 amino acids long. Germline assignment: CDR1 SGHKS and CDR2 YYEKEE (reference sequence). V shed 1 base, J shed 9 bases, and the junction held 10 bases outside the gene matches.

There are many counts of this clonotype. This chain joins TRBV3-1 and TRBJ1-2; D call uncertain. Trimming shortened V by 0 bases and J by 7 bases, and 3 bases separated the two germline ends. This CDR3 spans 11 amino acids. CDR1 LGHDT and CDR2 YNNKEL come from the germline V gene (reference sequence). The CDR3 nucleotides are TGTGCCAGCAGCCAAGACGTTGGCTACACCTTC. It specifies CASSQDVGYTF.

The V gene is TRBV9, the J gene TRBJ2-7; no clear D gene. The CDR3 covers 13 residues. V lost 3 bases, J lost 4 bases, and 11 bases lay in between. Looked up from germline, CDR1 is SGDLS and CDR2 is YYNGEE. CDR3 DNA sequence: TGTGCCAGCAGCGCGTACCCGACTTACGAGCAGTACTTC. This gives the protein CASSAYPTYEQYF.

Many counts were recorded for this clonotype. The gene calls are TRBV6-1 and TRBJ1-1; unclear D gene. V lost 7 bases and J lost 5, with 5 bases in between. Germline CDR1 is MNHNS and CDR2 is SASEGT. The CDR3 sequence is 10 residues long. Here the CDR3 DNA reads TGTGCCAGCAAAGGGACTGAAGCTTTCTTT. Translation: CASKGTEAFF.

Many counts were recorded for this clonotype. V usage is TRBV7-8 and J usage is TRBJ1-1; D is unclear. V was trimmed by 5 bases and J by 4 bases, leaving 11 bases between them. The germline V gene has CDR1 SGHVS and CDR2 FQNEAQ. The CDR3 covers 13 residues. In DNA form, the CDR3 reads TGTGCCAGCAGCCCAATGTTTGCCACTGAAGCTTTCTTT. Amino acids: CASSPMFATEAFF.

This clonotype was counted at least ten times. The chain joins TRBV6-5 to TRBJ1-4, with D possibly matching TRBD1 (5 bases). The CDR3 extends over 15 amino acids. Germline V gene data show CDR1 as MNHEY and CDR2 as SVGAGI. V shed 1 base and J shed 7 bases, with 13 bases lying between them. The CDR3, as DNA: TGTGCCAGCAGTTACTTGGGCAGGGTCTCTGAAAAACTGTTTTTT. It is translated as CASSYLGRVSEKLFF.

This clonotype has ten or more counts. The chain combines TRBV19 with TRBJ2-5; possible D gene TRBD1, 6 bases. Per the germline V gene, CDR1 is LNHDA and CDR2 is SQIVND (reference sequence). This CDR3 contains 14 residues. Trimming shortened V by 5 bases and J by 1 base, and 11 bases separated the two germline ends. CDR3 protein: CASSSGQIQETQYF. The CDR3 DNA reads TGTGCCAGTAGTTCCGGACAGATCCAAGAGACCCAGTACTTC. Drawing the rest from reference TRBV19 and TRBJ2-5, the complete variable domain is DGGITQSPKYLFRKEGQNVTLSCEQNLNHDAMYWYRQDPGQGLRLIYYSQIVNDFQKGDIAEGYSVSREKKESFPLTVTSAQKNPTAFYLCASSSGQIQETQYFGPGTRLLVL.

V is TRBV6-1 and J is TRBJ1-1; no clear D. The germline V and J ends were trimmed by 7 bases and 0 bases, with 12 bases remaining between them. From germline, CDR1 is MNHNS and CDR2 SASEGT. The CDR3 loop spans 14 amino acids. The CDR3, as DNA: TGTGCCAGCACCCCCGGGATCATGAACACTGAAGCTTTCTTT. The encoded protein is CASTPGIMNTEAFF.